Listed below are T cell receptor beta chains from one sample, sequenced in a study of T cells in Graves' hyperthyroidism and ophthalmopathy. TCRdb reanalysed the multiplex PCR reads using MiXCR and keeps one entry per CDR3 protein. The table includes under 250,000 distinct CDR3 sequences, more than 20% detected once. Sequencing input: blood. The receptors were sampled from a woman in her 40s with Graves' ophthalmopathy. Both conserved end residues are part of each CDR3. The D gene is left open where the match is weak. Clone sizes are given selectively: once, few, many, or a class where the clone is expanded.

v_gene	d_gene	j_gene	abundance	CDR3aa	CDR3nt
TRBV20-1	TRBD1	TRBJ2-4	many	CSARDGQAVAKNIQYF	TGCAGTGCTAGAGACGGACAGGCAGTAGCCAAAAACATTCAGTACTTC
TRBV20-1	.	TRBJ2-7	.	CSARDNGDVYEQYF	TGCAGTGCTAGAGATAACGGGGACGTCTACGAGCAGTACTTC
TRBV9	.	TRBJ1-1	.	CASSVRGELTEAFF	TGTGCCAGCAGCGTAAGGGGTGAGCTCACTGAAGCTTTCTTT
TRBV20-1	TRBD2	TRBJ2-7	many	CSANGLAGYEQYF	TGCAGTGCTAACGGACTAGCGGGCTACGAGCAGTACTTC
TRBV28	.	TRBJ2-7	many	CASSLSFRYDSYEQYF	TGTGCCAGCAGTTTATCCTTTCGGTACGACTCCTACGAGCAGTACTTC
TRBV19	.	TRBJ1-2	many	CASSIHGTQANYGYTF	TGTGCCAGTAGTATACACGGGACTCAAGCTAACTATGGCTACACCTTC
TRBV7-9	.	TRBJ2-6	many	CASSLDRVSGANVLTF	TGTGCCAGCAGCTTAGATAGGGTCTCTGGGGCCAACGTCCTGACTTTC
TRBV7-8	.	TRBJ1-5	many	CASSLDAGQPQHF	TGTGCCAGCAGCTTAGATGCGGGTCAGCCCCAGCATTTT
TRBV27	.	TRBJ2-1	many	CATGYGPYNEQFF	TGTGCCACGGGGTATGGGCCCTACAATGAGCAGTTCTTC
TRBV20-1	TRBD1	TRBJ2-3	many	CSATTGTGGKDTQYF	TGCAGTGCTACAACCGGGACAGGGGGGAAAGATACGCAGTATTTT
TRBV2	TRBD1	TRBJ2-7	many	CATPGQGMGEQYF	TGTGCCACCCCGGGACAGGGGATGGGAGAGCAGTACTTC
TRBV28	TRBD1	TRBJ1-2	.	CASSPADRGQDYGYTF	TGTGCCAGCAGTCCAGCCGACAGGGGGCAGGACTATGGCTACACCTTC
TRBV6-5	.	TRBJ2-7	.	CASSYTSGEVEQYF	TGTGCCAGCAGTTACACCTCAGGGGAGGTCGAGCAGTACTTC
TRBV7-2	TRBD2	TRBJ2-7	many	CASSIGLAGSEQYF	TGTGCCAGCAGCATCGGACTAGCGGGAAGCGAGCAGTACTTC
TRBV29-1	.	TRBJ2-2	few	CSVWNSNTGELFF	TGCAGCGTTTGGAATAGCAACACCGGGGAGCTGTTTTTT
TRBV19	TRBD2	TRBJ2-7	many	CASSRGAGGPYEQYF	TGTGCCAGTAGTCGAGGAGCGGGAGGCCCCTACGAGCAGTACTTC
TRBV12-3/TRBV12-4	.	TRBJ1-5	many	CASSLIGGVVQPQHF	TGTGCCAGCAGTTTAATTGGGGGGGTGGTTCAGCCCCAGCATTTT
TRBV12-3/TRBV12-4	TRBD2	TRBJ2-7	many	CASSFSGKYEQYF	TGTGCCAGCAGTTTTAGCGGGAAATACGAGCAGTACTTC
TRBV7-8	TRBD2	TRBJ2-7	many	CASSRELAGYEQYF	TGTGCCAGCAGCCGGGAACTAGCGGGCTACGAGCAGTACTTC
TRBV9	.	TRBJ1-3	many	CASSGTQGLGNTIYF	TGTGCCAGCAGCGGCACACAGGGATTAGGAAACACCATATATTTT
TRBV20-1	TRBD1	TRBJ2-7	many	CSAGTGNSYEQYF	TGCAGTGCCGGGACAGGCAACTCCTACGAGCAGTACTTC
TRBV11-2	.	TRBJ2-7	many	CASSLEGTASYEQYF	TGTGCCAGCAGCTTAGAGGGTACGGCGTCCTACGAGCAGTACTTC
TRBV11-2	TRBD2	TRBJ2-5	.	CASSFGLGDQETQYF	TGTGCCAGCAGCTTCGGACTAGGGGACCAAGAGACCCAGTACTTC
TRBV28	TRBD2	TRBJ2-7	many	CASTPSGPTYEQYF	TGTGCCAGCACCCCTAGCGGGCCCACCTACGAGCAGTACTTC
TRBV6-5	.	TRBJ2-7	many	CASSSPGLTYEQYF	TGTGCCAGCAGTTCCCCGGGGCTGACCTACGAGCAGTACTTC
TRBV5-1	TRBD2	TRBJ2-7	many	CASSVGLAGSSSYEQYF	TGCGCCAGCAGCGTGGGACTAGCGGGCTCAAGCTCCTACGAGCAGTACTTC
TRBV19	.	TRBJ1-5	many	CASSSDHSNQPQHF	TGTGCCAGTAGTTCAGATCATAGCAATCAGCCCCAGCATTTT
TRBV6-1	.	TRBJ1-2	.	CASLSRESNGYTF	TGTGCCAGCCTTAGCAGGGAATCGAACGGCTACACCTTC
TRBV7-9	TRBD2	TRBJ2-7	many	CASSPRLAGDEQYF	TGTGCCAGCAGCCCGAGACTAGCGGGAGACGAGCAGTACTTC
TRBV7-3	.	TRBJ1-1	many	CASSLTRVTEAFF	TGTGCCAGCAGCTTAACTCGGGTGACTGAAGCTTTCTTT
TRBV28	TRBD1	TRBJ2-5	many	CASSLPYRDRGREETQYF	TGTGCCAGCAGTTTACCCTATAGGGACAGGGGAAGAGAAGAGACCCAGTACTTC
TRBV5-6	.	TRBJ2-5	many	CASRTQGTGETQYF	TGTGCCAGCAGGACCCAGGGGACGGGGGAGACCCAGTACTTC
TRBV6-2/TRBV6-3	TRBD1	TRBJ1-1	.	CASSYIRGQGEAFF	TGTGCCAGCAGTTACATTAGAGGACAGGGCGAAGCTTTCTTT
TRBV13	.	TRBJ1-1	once	CASIGGGLNTEAFF	TGTGCCAGCATTGGAGGTGGGTTGAACACTGAAGCTTTCTTT
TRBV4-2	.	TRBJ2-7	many	CASSQEAAGSYYEQYF	TGTGCCAGCAGCCAAGAGGCAGCAGGTTCCTACTACGAGCAGTACTTC
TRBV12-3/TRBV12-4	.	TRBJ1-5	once	CASSFFGRGNQPQHF	TGTGCCAGCAGTTTTTTTGGCCGGGGAAATCAGCCCCAGCATTTT
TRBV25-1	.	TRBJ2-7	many	CASSEGGEQYF	TGTGCCAGCAGTGAGGGGGGCGAGCAGTACTTC
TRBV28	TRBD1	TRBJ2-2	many	CASRTGGEATGELFF	TGTGCCAGCCGCACAGGGGGCGAGGCCACCGGGGAGCTGTTTTTT
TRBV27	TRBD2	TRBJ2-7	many	CASRRLAGGEQYF	TGTGCCAGCCGTAGACTAGCGGGAGGCGAGCAGTACTTC
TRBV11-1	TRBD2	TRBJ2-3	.	CASSLAGTSGRGDTQYF	TGTGCCAGCAGCTTAGCGGGCACTAGCGGGAGAGGAGATACGCAGTATTTT
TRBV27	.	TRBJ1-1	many	CASNGAGGLAFF	TGTGCCAGCAATGGAGCGGGGGGTTTAGCTTTCTTT
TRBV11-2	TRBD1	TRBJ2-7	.	CASSASGTGSYEQYF	TGTGCCAGCAGCGCCTCCGGGACAGGGTCCTACGAGCAGTACTTC
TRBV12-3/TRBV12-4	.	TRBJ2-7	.	CASSLARLLEQYF	TGTGCCAGCAGTTTAGCCCGGCTTCTGGAGCAGTACTTC
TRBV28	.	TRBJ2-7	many	CASSRLGDGYEQYF	TGTGCCAGCAGCCGGTTGGGGGACGGTTACGAGCAGTACTTC
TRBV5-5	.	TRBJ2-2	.	CASSLFLGNTGELFF	TGTGCCAGCAGCTTGTTCCTAGGGAACACCGGGGAGCTGTTTTTT
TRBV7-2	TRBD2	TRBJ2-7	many	CASSSGLAGYYEQYF	TGTGCCAGCAGCTCCGGACTAGCGGGCTACTACGAGCAGTACTTC
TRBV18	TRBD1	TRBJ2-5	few	CASSPGTGGWQETQYF	TGTGCCAGCTCTCCCGGGACAGGGGGCTGGCAAGAGACCCAGTACTTC
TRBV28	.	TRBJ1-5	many	CASSFAGLGNQPQHF	TGTGCCAGCAGTTTCGCTGGATTGGGCAATCAGCCCCAGCATTTT
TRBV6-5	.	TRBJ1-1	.	CASSYGVEDPEAFF	TGTGCCAGCAGTTACGGTGTGGAGGACCCAGAAGCTTTCTTT
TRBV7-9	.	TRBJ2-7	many	CASSFRSISYEQYF	TGTGCCAGCAGCTTCCGATCCATCTCCTACGAGCAGTACTTC
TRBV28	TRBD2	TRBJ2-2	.	CASSTSETSEANTGELFF	TGTGCCAGCAGCACGAGCGAGACTAGCGAGGCGAACACCGGGGAGCTGTTTTTT
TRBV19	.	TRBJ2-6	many	CASSFQSGANVLTF	TGTGCCAGTTCTTTCCAATCTGGGGCCAACGTCCTGACTTTC
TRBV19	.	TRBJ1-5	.	CASSLKGPLLSQPQHF	TGTGCCAGTAGTCTCAAGGGACCTCTGTTGAGTCAGCCCCAGCATTTT
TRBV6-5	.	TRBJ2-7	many	CASSYAGNYEQYF	TGTGCCAGCAGTTACGCGGGTAACTACGAGCAGTACTTC
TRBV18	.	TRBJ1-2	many	CASSPQGIGGYTF	TGTGCCAGCTCACCACAGGGGATCGGTGGCTACACCTTC
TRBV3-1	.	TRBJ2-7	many	CASSQDPGRGYEQYF	TGTGCCAGCAGCCAAGATCCCGGGAGAGGCTACGAGCAGTACTTC